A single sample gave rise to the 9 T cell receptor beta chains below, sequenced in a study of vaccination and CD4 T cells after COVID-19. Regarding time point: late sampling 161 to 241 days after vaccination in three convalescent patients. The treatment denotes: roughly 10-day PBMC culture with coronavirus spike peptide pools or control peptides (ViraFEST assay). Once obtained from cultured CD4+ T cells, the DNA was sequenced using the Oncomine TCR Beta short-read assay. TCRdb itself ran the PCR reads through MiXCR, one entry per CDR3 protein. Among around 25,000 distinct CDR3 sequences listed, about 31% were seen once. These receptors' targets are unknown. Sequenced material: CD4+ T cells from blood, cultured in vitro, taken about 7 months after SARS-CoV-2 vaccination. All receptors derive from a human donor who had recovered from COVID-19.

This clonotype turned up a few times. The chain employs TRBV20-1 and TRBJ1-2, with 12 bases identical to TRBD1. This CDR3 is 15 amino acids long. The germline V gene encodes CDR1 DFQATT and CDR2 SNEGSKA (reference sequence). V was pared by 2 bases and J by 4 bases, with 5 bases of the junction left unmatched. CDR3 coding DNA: TGCAGTGCTAGACCCGGGACAGGGGGCGTCTATGGCTACACCTTC. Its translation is CSARPGTGGVYGYTF.

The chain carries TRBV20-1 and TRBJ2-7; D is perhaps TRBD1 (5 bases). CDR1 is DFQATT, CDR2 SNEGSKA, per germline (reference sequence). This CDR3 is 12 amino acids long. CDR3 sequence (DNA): TGCAGCTCGCCAGGGTACTCCTACGAGCAGTACTTC. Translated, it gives CSSPGYSYEQYF.

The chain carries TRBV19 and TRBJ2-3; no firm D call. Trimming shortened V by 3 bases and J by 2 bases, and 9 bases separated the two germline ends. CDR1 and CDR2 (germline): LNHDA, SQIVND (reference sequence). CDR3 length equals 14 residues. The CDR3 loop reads CASSMSPFTDTQYF. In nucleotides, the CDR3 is TGTGCCAGTAGTATGTCACCTTTCACAGATACGCAGTATTTT.

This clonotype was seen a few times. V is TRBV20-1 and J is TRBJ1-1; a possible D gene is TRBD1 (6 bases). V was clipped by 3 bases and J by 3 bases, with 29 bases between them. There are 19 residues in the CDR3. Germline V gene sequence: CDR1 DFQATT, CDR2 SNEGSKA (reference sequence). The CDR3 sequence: CSASLRQAGLEAVHTEAFF. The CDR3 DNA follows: TGCAGTGCTAGTCTCCGACAGGCAGGGCTTGAGGCCGTTCACACTGAAGCTTTCTTT.

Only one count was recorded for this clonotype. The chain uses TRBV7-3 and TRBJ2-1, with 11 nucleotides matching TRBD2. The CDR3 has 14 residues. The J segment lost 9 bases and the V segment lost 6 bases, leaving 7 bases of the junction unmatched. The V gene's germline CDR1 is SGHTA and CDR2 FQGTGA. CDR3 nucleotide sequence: TGTGCCAGCAGGGATAGCGGGAGGGCCGGTGAGCAGTTCTTC. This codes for CASRDSGRAGEQFF.

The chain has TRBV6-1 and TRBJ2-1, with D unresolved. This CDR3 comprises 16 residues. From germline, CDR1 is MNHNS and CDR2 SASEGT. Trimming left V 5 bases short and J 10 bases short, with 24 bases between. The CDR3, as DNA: TGTGCCAGCAGTCTCGGGCCTTCGGCAGGCCAAGCCGAGCAGTTCTTC. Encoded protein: CASSLGPSAGQAEQFF.

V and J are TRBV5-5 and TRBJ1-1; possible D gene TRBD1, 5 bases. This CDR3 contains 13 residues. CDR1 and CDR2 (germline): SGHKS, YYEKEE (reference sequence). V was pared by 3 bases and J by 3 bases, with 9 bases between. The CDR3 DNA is TGTGCCAGCAGCTCCCAAGGGGACACTGAAGCTTTCTTT. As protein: CASSSQGDTEAFF.

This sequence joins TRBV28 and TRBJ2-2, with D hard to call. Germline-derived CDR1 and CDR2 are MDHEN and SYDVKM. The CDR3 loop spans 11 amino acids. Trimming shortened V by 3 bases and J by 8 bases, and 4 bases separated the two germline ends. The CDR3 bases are TGTGCCAGCAGTTTTTGGGGGGAGCTGTTTTTT. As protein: CASSFWGELFF.

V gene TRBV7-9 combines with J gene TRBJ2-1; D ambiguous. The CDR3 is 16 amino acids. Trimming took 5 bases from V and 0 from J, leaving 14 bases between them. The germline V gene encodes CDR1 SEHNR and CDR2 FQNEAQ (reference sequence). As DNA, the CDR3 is TGTGCCAGCAGCGGATACGAGGCGAGCTCCTACAATGAGCAGTTCTTC. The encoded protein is CASSGYEASSYNEQFF.